One sample yielded the 9 T cell receptor beta chains listed below, sequenced in a study of shared clonotypes between healthy human individuals. Sequencing was performed with immunoSEQ multiplex PCR; in TCRdb, only in-frame clones are kept and a portion is missing. The sample comprises about 520,000 clones, roughly 95% of which are singletons, and around 0.067% rests with the top ten. The sample consisted of naive CD4+ T cells sorted from blood. The subset here: CD45RA+ positively selected. Every receptor here comes from a woman aged 30 to 39 in good health.

A few counts support this clone. The rearrangement uses TRBV27 and TRBJ1-1; 8 bases line up with TRBD1. V gave up 5 bases and J gave up 6 bases; unmatched junction bases: 8. Germline V CDR1 and CDR2: MNHEY, SMNVEV (reference sequence). This CDR3 is built from 14 residues. The CDR3 sequence is CASSPRQGFAEAFF. CDR3 DNA sequence: TGTGCCAGCAGTCCACGACAGGGGTTTGCTGAAGCTTTCTTT.

V is TRBV7-2 and J is TRBJ1-4; unclear D gene. Germline lookup yields CDR1 SGHTA and CDR2 FQGNSA. The CDR3 loop spans 16 amino acids. V lost 2 bases and J 8 bases, leaving 18 bases between the germline ends. The CDR3 sequence is CASSLSILLKREKLFF. CDR3 nucleotide sequence: TGTGCCAGCAGCTTATCAATATTGCTTAAAAGGGAAAAACTGTTTTTT.

This chain connects TRBV28 to TRBJ2-2; D remains ambiguous. The V and J ends lost 2 bases and 6 bases respectively, with 4 bases between them. Germline V lookup: CDR1 MDHEN, CDR2 SYDVKM. This CDR3 has 12 amino acids. The CDR3 DNA reads TGTGCCAGCAGTTTAGTGGCCGGGGAGCTGTTTTTT. This translates into CASSLVAGELFF. Combining the CDR3 with reference TRBV28 and TRBJ2-2 gives the whole variable domain DVKVTQSSRYLVKRTGEKVFLECVQDMDHENMFWYRQDPGLGLRLIYFSYDVKMKEKGDIPEGYSVSREKKERFSLILESASTNQTSMYLCASSLVAGELFFGEGSRLTVL.

The chain employs TRBV4-1 and TRBJ2-7, with D uncertain. Germline V gene lookup returns CDR1 MGHRA and CDR2 YSYEKL. The ends were cut back, 3 bases at V and 4 bases at J, with 13 bases in the middle. CDR3 length equals 14 residues. In DNA form, the CDR3 reads TGCGCCAGCAGCCACTACCAACAGAAATACGAGCAGTACTTC. Translating it yields CASSHYQQKYEQYF.

CDR3 in amino acids: CAGRRGTGTEAFF. The CDR3, as DNA: TGTGCCGGCCGGAGGGGTACCGGGACAGAAGCTTTCTTT. The chain has TRBV2 and TRBJ1-1; a weak D match, TRBD1 (6 bases). Germline CDR1 reads SNHLY; CDR2 reads FYNNEI. This CDR3 is 13 amino acids long. Trimming stripped 11 bases from V and 8 bases from J, with 21 bases between.

This chain connects TRBV5-1 to TRBJ1-4; D is perhaps TRBD1 (6 bases). The CDR3 consists of 19 residues. Germline V gene lookup returns CDR1 SGHRS and CDR2 YFSETQ. The V and J ends lost 2 bases and 3 bases respectively, with 23 bases between them. The CDR3 here is CASSFPFDRPSTPNEKLFF. CDR3 bases: TGCGCCAGCAGCTTCCCATTTGACAGGCCCTCTACCCCTAATGAAAAACTGTTTTTT.

The chain's CDR3 is CASSIGTGANVLTF. The CDR3 DNA reads TGTGCCAGTAGTATAGGGACTGGGGCCAACGTCCTGACTTTC. This chain links TRBV19 with TRBJ2-6; no clear D gene. This CDR3 has 14 amino acids. Germline V CDR1 and CDR2: LNHDA, SQIVND (reference sequence). Trimming removed 1 base from V and 2 bases from J, with 3 bases in between. Filled out from reference TRBV19 and TRBJ2-6, the complete variable domain reads DGGITQSPKYLFRKEGQNVTLSCEQNLNHDAMYWYRQDPGQGLRLIYYSQIVNDFQKGDIAEGYSVSREKKESFPLTVTSAQKNPTAFYLCASSIGTGANVLTFGAGSRLTVL.

This chain joins TRBV28 and TRBJ2-7; 8 bases align to TRBD2. CDR1 and CDR2 (germline): MDHEN, SYDVKM. The CDR3 spans 15 residues. V shed 7 bases and J 6 bases; nucleotides not matched to a gene: 14. The CDR3 protein is CASTQRGAGVTEQYF. DNA of the CDR3: TGTGCCAGCACCCAGCGGGGAGCGGGAGTTACCGAGCAGTACTTC.

Concerning this clone itself: Within the sample, other DNA sequences also encode this same CDR3. This chain joins TRBV27 and TRBJ1-1; D is unclear. Germline CDR1 reads MNHEY; CDR2 reads SMNVEV (reference sequence). The CDR3 loop spans 13 amino acids. The V gene lost 1 base and the J gene lost 1 base, with 4 bases spanning the gap. In DNA form, the CDR3 reads TGTGCCAGCAGTTTATACAGGAACACTGAAGCTTTCTTT. Protein sequence: CASSLYRNTEAFF.